A selection of T cell receptor beta chains follows, all from one sample in a study of T-cell memory formation after mild COVID-19. TCRdb independently ran MiXCR on the 5' RACE reads; one entry per CDR3 protein. Of roughly 35,000 distinct CDR3 sequences listed, 21% are singletons. Sequenced input: PBMCs or a T cell subset sorted from them (not recorded which). These receptors originate from an adult who had mild COVID-19 (a few samples of this study predate the infection). Cell type and time point are not known. CDR3s leave out the opening cysteine and the closing phenylalanine or tryptophan.

cdr3_aa j_call v_call
ASSPSGGAREQF TRBJ2-1 TRBV6-1
ASSYEGGQTGANVLT TRBJ2-6 TRBV6-5
ASSQGLGYT TRBJ1-2 TRBV12-3/TRBV12-4
ASSQGASLEQF TRBJ2-1 TRBV14
ASSLGQGYGTDTQY TRBJ2-3 TRBV7-8
ASSFFRQNKNTEAF TRBJ1-1 TRBV12-3/TRBV12-4
ASSQEWGKSYGYT TRBJ1-2 TRBV14
ASSLEGHSTLSYNEQF TRBJ2-1 TRBV7-8
ATSSAIPGSYGYT TRBJ1-2 TRBV15
ASSQERTSGVGETQY TRBJ2-5 TRBV4-2
SARQVITEAF TRBJ1-1 TRBV29-1
ASSPKGGYGYT TRBJ1-2 TRBV2
ASSLAAGTEQF TRBJ2-1 TRBV11-3
ASSRTRRQNTEAF TRBJ1-1 TRBV7-3
ASSIFFGANVLT TRBJ2-6 TRBV5-1
ASNEGGNQPQH TRBJ1-5 TRBV19
ASSLAGRVQETQY TRBJ2-5 TRBV5-1
ASSLTDLGNTEAF TRBJ1-1 TRBV7-3
ASSLAGDRTNYGYT TRBJ1-2 TRBV5-1
ASSPWTGGNTEAF TRBJ1-1 TRBV6-5
ASSSRADTQY TRBJ2-3 TRBV12-3/TRBV12-4
SGVGGANVLT TRBJ2-6 TRBV20-1
ASSFKRGTEAF TRBJ1-1 TRBV12-3/TRBV12-4
SVDGLAAPGTDTQY TRBJ2-3 TRBV29-1
ASGQLGELF TRBJ2-2 TRBV19
ASSQSWGPYPYNEQF TRBJ2-1 TRBV23-1
ASSLSRTDTQY TRBJ2-3 TRBV7-2
ASSPRGERGHNEQF TRBJ2-1 TRBV13
ASSLGGYQPQH TRBJ1-5 TRBV11-2
ASRKIRTRAETQY TRBJ2-5 TRBV6-1
ASGLTGFSGNTIY TRBJ1-3 TRBV6-1
ASSNPPGITEAF TRBJ1-1 TRBV5-6
ASMSGITEAF TRBJ1-1 TRBV12-3/TRBV12-4
ASSDVLGSQETQY TRBJ2-5 TRBV6-1
SARAPETQY TRBJ2-5 TRBV20-1